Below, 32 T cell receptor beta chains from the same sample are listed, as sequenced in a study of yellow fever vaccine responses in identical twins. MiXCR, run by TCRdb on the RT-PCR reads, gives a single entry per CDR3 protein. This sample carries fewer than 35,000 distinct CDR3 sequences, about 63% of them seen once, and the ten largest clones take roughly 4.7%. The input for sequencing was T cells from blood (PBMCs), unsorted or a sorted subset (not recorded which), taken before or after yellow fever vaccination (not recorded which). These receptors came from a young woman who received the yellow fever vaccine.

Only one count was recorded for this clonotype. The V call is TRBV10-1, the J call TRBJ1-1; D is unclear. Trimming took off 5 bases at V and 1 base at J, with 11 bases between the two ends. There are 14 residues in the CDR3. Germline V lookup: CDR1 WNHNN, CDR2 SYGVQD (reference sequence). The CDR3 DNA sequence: TGCGCCAGCAGTCCGGGAGCAGCGAACACTGAAGCTTTCTTT. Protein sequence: CASSPGAANTEAFF.

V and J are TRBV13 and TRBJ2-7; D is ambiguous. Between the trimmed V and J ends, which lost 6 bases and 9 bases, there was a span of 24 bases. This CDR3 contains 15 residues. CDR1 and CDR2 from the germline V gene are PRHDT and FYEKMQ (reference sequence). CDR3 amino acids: CASRGLTRALLRQYF. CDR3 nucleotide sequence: TGTGCCAGCAGGGGCCTGACAAGGGCCCTGCTGAGGCAGTACTTC. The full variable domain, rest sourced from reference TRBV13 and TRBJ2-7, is AAGVIQSPRHLIKEKRETATLKCYPIPRHDTVYWYQQGPGQDPQFLISFYEKMQSDKGSIPDRFSAQQFSDYHSELNMSSLELGDSALYFCASRGLTRALLRQYFGPGTRLTVT.

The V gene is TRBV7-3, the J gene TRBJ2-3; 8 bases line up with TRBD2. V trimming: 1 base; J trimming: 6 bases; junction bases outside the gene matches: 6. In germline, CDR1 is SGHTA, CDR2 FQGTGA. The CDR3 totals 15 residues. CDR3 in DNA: TGTGCCAGCAGCTTAAACGGCGGGACTAGGGATACGCAGTATTTT. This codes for CASSLNGGTRDTQYF.

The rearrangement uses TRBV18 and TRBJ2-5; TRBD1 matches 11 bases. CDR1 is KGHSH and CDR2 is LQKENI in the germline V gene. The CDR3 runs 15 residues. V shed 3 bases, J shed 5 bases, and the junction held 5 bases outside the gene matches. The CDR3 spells CASSPRTGGGETQYF. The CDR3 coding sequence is TGTGCCAGCTCACCCCGGACAGGGGGCGGTGAGACCCAGTACTTC.

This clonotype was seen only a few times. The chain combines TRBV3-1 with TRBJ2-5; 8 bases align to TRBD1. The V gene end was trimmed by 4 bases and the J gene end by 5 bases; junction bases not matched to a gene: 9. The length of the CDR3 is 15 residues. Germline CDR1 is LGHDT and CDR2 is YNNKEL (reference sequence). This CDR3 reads CASSPSTGDYETQYF. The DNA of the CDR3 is TGTGCCAGCAGCCCGTCGACAGGGGATTACGAGACCCAGTACTTC.

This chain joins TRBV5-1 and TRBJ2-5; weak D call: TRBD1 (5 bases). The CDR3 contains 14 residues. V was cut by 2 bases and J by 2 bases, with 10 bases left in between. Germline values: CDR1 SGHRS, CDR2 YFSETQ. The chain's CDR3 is CASSFQGIQETQYF. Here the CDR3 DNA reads TGCGCCAGCAGCTTTCAGGGTATACAAGAGACCCAGTACTTC.

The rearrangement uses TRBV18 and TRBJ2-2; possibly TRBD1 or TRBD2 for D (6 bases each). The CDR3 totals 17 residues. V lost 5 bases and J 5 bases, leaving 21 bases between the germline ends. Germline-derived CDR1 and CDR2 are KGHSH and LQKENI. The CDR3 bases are TGTGCCAGCTCAAAGGCGGAGGGCGCCCAGGGGACCGGGGAGCTGTTTTTT. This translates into CASSKAEGAQGTGELFF.

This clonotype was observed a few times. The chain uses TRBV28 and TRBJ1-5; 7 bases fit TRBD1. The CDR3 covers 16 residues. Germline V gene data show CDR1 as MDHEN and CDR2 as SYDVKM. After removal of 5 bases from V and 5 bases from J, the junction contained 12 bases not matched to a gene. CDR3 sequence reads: CASSPGGLTSYQPQHF. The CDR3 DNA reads TGTGCCAGCAGTCCAGGGGGACTAACTTCTTATCAGCCCCAGCATTTT.

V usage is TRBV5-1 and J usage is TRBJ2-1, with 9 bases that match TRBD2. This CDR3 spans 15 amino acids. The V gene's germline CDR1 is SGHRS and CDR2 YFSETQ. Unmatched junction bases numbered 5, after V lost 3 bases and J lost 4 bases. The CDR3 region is CASSSSGAGYNEQFF. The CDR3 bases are TGCGCCAGCAGCTCTAGCGGGGCGGGGTACAATGAGCAGTTCTTC.

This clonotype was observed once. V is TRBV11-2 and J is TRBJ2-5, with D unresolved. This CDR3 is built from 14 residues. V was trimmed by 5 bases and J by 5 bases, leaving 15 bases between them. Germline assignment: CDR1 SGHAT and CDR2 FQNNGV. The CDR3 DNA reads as TGTGCCAGCAGCCCGTTGCCCCCCGGGGAGACCCAGTACTTC. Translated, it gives CASSPLPPGETQYF. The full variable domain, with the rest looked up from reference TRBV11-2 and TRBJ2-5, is EAGVAQSPRYKIIEKRQSVAFWCNPISGHATLYWYQQILGQGPKLLIQFQNNGVVDDSQLPKDRFSAERLKGVDSTLKIQPAKLEDSAVYLCASSPLPPGETQYFGPGTRLLVL.

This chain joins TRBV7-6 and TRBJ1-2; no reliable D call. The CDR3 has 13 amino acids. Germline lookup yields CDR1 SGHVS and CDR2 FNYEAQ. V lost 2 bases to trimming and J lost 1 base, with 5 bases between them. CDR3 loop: CASSLFSNYGYTF. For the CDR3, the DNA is TGTGCCAGCAGCTTATTCAGTAACTATGGCTACACCTTC.

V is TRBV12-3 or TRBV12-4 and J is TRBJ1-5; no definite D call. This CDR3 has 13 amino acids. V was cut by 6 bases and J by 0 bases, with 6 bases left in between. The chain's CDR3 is CASRRNSNQPQHF. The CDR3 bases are TGTGCCAGCAGGAGAAATAGCAATCAGCCCCAGCATTTT.

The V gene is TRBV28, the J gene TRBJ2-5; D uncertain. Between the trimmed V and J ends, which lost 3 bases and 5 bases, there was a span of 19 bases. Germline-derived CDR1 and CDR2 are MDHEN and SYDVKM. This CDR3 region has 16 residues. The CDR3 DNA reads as TGTGCCAGCAGTTTGGCCAGTCGAGTCGTAACGGAGACCCAGTACTTC. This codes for CASSLASRVVTETQYF. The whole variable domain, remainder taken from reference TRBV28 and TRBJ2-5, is DVKVTQSSRYLVKRTGEKVFLECVQDMDHENMFWYRQDPGLGLRLIYFSYDVKMKEKGDIPEGYSVSREKKERFSLILESASTNQTSMYLCASSLASRVVTETQYFGPGTRLLVL.

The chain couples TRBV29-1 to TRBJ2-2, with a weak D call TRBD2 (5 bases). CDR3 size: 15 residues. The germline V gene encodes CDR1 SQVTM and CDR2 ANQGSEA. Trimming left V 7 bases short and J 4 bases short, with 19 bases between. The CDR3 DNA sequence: TGCAGCGCGACGACTACCGAGCTGAGCACCGGGGAGCTGTTTTTT. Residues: CSATTTELSTGELFF.

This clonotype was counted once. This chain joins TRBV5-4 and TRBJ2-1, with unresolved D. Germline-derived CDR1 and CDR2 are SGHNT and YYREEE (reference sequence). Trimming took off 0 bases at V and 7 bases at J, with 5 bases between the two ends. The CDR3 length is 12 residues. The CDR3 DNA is TGTGCCAGCAGCTTGGAAGATAATGAGCAGTTCTTC. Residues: CASSLEDNEQFF. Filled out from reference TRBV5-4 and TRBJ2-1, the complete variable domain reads ETGVTQSPTHLIKTRGQQVTLRCSSQSGHNTVSWYQQALGQGPQFIFQYYREEENGRGNFPPRFSGLQFPNYSSELNVNALELDDSALYLCASSLEDNEQFFGPGTRLTVL.

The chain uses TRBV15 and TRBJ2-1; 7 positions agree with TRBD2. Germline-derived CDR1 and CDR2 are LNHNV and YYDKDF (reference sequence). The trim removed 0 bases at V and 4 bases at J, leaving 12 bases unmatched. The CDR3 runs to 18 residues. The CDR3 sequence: CATSRDGRYGGGYNEQFF. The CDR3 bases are TGTGCCACCAGCAGAGATGGTCGGTACGGGGGAGGGTACAATGAGCAGTTCTTC. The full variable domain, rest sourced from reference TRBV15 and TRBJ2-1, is DAMVIQNPRYQVTQFGKPVTLSCSQTLNHNVMYWYQQKSSQAPKLLFHYYDKDFNNEADTPDNFQSRRPNTSFCFLDIRSPGLGDTAMYLCATSRDGRYGGGYNEQFFGPGTRLTVL.

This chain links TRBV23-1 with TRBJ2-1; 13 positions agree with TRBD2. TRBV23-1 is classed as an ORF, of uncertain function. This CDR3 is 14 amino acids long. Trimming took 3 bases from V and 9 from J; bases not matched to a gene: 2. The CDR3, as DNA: TGCGCCAGCAGTCAGGGACTAGCGGGATGTGAGCAGTTCTTC. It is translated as CASSQGLAGCEQFF.

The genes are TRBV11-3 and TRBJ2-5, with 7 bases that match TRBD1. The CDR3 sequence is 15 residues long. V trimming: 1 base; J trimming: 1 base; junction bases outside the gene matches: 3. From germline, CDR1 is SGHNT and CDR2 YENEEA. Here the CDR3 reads CASSLGAGGQETQYF. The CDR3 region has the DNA TGTGCCAGCAGCTTAGGGGCAGGGGGCCAAGAGACCCAGTACTTC.

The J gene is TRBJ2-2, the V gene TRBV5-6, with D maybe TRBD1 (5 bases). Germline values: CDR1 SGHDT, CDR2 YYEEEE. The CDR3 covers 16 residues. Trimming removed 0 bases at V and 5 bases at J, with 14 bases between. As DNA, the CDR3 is TGTGCCAGCAGCTTGGAATCTGCAGGGTTGACCGGGGAGCTGTTTTTT. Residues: CASSLESAGLTGELFF.

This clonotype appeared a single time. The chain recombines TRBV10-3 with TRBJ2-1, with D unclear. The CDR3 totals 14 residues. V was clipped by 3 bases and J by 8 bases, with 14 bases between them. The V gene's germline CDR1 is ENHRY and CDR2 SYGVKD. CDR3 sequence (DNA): TGTGCCATCAGTGATCTATGGGATTCGTATGAGCAGTTCTTC. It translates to CAISDLWDSYEQFF.

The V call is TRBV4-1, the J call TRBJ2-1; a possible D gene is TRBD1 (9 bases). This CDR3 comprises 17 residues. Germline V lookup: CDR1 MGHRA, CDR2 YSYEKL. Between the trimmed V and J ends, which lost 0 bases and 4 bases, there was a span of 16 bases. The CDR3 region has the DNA TGCGCCAGCAGCCAAGATAGCGGGACAGGGTTTTACAATGAGCAGTTCTTC. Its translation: CASSQDSGTGFYNEQFF.

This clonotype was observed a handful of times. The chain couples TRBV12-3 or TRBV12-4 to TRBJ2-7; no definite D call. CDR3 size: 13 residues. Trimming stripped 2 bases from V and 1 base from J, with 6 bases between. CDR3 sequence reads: CASSLSGSYEQYV. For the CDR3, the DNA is TGTGCCAGCAGTTTAAGTGGATCCTACGAGCAGTACGTC.

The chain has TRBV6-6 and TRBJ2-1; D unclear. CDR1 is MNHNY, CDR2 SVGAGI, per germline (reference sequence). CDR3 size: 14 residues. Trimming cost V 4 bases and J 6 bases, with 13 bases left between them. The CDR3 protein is CASSSPRSVNEQFF. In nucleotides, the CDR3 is TGTGCCAGCAGTTCCCCTAGATCCGTCAATGAGCAGTTCTTC.

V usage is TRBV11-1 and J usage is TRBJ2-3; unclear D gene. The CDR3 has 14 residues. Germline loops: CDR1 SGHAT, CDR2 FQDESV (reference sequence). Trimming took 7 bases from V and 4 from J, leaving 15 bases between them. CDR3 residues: CASILDVFADTQYF. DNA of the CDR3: TGTGCCAGCATCCTGGACGTATTCGCAGATACGCAGTATTTT.

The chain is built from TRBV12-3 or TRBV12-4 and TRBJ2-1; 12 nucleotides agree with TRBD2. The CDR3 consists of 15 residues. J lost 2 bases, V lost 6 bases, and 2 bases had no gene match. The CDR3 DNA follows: TGTGCCAGCAGACGGACTAGCGGGACCTACAATGAGCAGTTCTTC. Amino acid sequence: CASRRTSGTYNEQFF.

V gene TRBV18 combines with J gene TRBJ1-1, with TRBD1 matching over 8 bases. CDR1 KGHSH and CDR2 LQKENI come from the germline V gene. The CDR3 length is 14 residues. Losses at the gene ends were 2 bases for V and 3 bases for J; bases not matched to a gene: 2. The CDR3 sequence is CASSPGTGYTEAFF. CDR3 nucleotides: TGTGCCAGCTCACCAGGGACAGGATACACTGAAGCTTTCTTT. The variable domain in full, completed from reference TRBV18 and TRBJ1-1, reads NAGVMQNPRHLVRRRGQEARLRCSPMKGHSHVYWYRQLPEEGLKFMVYLQKENIIDESGMPKERFSAEFPKEGPSILRIQQVVRGDSAAYFCASSPGTGYTEAFFGQGTRLTVV.

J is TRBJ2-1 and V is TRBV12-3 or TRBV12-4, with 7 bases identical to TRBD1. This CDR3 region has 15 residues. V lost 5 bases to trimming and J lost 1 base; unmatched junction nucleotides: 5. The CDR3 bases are TGTGCCAGCAGTCCGACAGGGTTATCCTACAATGAGCAGTTCTTC. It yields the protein CASSPTGLSYNEQFF.

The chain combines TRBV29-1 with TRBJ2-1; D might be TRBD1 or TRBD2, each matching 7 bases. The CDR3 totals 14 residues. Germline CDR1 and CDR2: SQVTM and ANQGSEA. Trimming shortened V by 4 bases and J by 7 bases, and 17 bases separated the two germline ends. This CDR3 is CSVGVRQGGNEQFF. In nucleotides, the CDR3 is TGCAGCGTTGGGGTCCGACAGGGAGGGAATGAGCAGTTCTTC.

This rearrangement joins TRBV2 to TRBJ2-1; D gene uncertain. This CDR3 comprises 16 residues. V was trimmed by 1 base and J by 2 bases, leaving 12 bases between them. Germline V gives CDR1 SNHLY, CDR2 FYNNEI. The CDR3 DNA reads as TGTGCCAGCAGTGAAGAGGCCCCTCCCGCCTACAATGAGCAGTTCTTC. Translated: CASSEEAPPAYNEQFF. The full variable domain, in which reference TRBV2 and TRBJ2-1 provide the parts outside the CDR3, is EPEVTQTPSHQVTQMGQEVILRCVPISNHLYFYWYRQILGQKVEFLVSFYNNEISEKSEIFDDQFSVERPDGSNFTLKIRSTKLEDSAMYFCASSEEAPPAYNEQFFGPGTRLTVL.

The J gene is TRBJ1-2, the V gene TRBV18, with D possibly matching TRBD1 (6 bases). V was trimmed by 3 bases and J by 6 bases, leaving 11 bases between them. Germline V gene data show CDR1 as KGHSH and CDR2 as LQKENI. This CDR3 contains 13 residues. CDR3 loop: CASSPRDTDGYTF. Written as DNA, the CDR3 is TGTGCCAGCTCACCCCGGGACACCGATGGCTACACCTTC.

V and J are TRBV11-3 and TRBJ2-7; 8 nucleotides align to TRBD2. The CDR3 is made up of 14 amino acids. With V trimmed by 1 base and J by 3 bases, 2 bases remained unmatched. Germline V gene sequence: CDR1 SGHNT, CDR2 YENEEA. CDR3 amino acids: CASSLGLASYEQYV. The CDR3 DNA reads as TGTGCCAGCAGCTTAGGACTAGCGAGCTACGAGCAGTACGTC.

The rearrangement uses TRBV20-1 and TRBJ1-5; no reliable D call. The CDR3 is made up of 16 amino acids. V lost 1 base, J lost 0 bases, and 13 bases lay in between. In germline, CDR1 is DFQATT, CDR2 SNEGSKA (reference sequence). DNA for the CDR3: TGCAGTGCTAGAGTGAGTAGACGGGGTAGCAATCAGCCCCAGCATTTT. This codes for CSARVSRRGSNQPQHF.